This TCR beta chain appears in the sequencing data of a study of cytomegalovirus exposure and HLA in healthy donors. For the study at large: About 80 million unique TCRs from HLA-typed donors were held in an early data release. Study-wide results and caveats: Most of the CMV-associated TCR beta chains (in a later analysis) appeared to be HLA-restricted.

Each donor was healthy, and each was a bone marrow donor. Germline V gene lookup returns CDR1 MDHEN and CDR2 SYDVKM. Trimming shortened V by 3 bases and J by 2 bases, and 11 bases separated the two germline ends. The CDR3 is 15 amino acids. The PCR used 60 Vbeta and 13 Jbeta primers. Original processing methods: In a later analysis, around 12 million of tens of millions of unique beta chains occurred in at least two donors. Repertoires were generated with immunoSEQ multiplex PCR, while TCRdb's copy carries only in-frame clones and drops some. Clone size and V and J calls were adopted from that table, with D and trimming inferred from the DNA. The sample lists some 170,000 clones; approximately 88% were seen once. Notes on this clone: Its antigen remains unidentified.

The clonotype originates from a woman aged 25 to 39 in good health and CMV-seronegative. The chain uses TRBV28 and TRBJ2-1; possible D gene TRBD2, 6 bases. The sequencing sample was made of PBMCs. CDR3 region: CASSFRGTTYNEQFF. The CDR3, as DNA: TGTGCCAGCAGTTTCCGGGGGACGACCTACAATGAGCAGTTCTTC.